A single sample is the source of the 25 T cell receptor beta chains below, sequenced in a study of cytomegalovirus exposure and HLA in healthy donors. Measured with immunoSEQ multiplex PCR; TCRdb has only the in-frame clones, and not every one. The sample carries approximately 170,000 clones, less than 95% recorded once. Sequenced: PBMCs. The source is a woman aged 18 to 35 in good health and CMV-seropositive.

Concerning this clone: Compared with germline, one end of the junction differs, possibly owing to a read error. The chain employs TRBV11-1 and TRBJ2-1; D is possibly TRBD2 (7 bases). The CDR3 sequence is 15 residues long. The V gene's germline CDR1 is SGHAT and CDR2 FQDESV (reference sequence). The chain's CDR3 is CASRLEGGRINEQFF. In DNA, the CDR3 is TGTGCCAGCAGATTAGAGGGGGGGCGAATTAATGAGCAGTTCTTC.

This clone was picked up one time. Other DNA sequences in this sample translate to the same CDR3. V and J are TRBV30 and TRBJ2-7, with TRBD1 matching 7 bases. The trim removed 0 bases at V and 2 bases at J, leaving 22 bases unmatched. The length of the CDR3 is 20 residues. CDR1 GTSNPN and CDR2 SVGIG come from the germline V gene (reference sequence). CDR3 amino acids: CAWSVQGRDRFYKGPYEQYF. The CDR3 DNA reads TGTGCCTGGAGTGTACAAGGAAGGGACAGATTCTACAAGGGTCCCTACGAGCAGTACTTC. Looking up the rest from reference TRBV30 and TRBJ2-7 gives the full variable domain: SQTIHQWPATLVQPVGSPLSLECTVEGTSNPNLYWYRQAAGRGLQLLFYSVGIGQISSEVPQNLSASRPQDRQFILSSKKLLLSDSGFYLCAWSVQGRDRFYKGPYEQYFGPGTRLTVT.

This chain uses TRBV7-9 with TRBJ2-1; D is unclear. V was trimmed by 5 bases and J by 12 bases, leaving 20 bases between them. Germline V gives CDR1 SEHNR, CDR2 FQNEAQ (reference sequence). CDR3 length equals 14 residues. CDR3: CASSLLSSPPVQFF. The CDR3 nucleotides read TGTGCCAGCAGCCTCCTAAGTAGTCCGCCTGTGCAGTTCTTC.

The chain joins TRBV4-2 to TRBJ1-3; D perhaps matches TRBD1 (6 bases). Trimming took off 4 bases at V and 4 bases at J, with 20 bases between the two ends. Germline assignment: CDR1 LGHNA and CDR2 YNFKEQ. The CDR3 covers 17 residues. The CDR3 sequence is CASSPGLETGSGNTIYF. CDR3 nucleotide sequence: TGTGCCAGCAGCCCCGGCCTTGAGACAGGATCAGGAAACACCATATATTTT.

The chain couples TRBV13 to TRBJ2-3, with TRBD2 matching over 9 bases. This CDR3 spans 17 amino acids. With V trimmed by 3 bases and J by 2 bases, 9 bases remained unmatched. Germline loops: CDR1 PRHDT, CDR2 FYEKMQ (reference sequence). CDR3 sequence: CASSLTGGGGSTDTQYF. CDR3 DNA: TGTGCCAGCAGCTTGACCGGCGGGGGGGGCTCCACAGATACGCAGTATTTT.

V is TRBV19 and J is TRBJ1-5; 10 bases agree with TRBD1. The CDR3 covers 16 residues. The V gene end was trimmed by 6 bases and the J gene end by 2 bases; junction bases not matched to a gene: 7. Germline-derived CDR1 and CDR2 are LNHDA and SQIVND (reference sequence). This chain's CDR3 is CASSLTGGAGNQPQHF. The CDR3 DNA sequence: TGTGCCAGTAGCCTGACAGGGGGCGCCGGCAATCAGCCCCAGCATTTT.

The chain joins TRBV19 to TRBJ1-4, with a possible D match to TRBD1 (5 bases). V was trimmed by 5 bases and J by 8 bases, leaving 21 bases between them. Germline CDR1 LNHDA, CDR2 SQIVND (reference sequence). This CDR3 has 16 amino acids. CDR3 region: CASSLSQGAVGEKLFF. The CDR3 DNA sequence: TGTGCCAGTAGTTTGTCTCAGGGCGCAGTGGGAGAAAAACTGTTTTTT.

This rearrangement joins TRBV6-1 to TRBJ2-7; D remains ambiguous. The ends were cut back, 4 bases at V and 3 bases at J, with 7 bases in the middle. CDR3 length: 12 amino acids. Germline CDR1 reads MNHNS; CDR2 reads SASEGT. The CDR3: CASSAGFYEQYF. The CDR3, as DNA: TGTGCCAGCAGTGCAGGATTCTACGAGCAGTACTTC.

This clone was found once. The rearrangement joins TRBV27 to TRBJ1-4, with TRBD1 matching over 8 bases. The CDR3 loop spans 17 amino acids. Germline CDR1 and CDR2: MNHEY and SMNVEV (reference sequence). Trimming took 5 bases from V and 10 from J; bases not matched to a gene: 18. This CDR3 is CASSTYVRDRSRGKLFF. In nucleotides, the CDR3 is TGTGCCAGCAGTACCTACGTCCGGGACAGGTCAAGGGGAAAACTGTTTTTT.

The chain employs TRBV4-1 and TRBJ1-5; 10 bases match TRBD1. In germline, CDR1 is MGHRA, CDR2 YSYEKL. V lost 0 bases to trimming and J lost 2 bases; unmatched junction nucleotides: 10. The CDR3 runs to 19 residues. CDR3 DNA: TGCGCCAGCAGCCAAGATTGGGACAGGGGTCCGTGGGGCAATCAGCCCCAGCATTTT. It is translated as CASSQDWDRGPWGNQPQHF.

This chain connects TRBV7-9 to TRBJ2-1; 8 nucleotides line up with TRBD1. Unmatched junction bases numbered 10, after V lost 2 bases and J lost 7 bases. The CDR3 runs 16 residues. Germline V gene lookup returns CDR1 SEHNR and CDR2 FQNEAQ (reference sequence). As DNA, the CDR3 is TGTGCCAGCAGCTTAAACCAGGGGGCGCGTTGGAATGAGCAGTTCTTC. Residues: CASSLNQGARWNEQFF.

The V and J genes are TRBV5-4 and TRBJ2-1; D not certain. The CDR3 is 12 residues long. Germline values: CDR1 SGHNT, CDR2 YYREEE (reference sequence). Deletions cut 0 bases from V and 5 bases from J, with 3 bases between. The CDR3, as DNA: TGTGCCAGCAGCTTGGCCGACAATGAGCAGTTCTTC. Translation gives CASSLADNEQFF. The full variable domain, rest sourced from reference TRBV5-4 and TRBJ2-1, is ETGVTQSPTHLIKTRGQQVTLRCSSQSGHNTVSWYQQALGQGPQFIFQYYREEENGRGNFPPRFSGLQFPNYSSELNVNALELDDSALYLCASSLADNEQFFGPGTRLTVL.

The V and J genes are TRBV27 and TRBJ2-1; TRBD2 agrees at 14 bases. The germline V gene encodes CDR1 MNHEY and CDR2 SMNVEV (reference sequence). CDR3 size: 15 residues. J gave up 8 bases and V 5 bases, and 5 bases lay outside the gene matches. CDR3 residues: CASSHGTSGSDEQFF. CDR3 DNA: TGTGCCAGCAGTCATGGGACTAGCGGGAGCGATGAGCAGTTCTTC.

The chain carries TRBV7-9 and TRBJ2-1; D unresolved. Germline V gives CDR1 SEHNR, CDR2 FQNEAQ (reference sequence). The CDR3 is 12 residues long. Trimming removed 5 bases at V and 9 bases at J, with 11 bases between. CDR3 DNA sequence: TGTGCCAGCAGCCAAGCCCTGTTTGAGCAGTTCTTC. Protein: CASSQALFEQFF.

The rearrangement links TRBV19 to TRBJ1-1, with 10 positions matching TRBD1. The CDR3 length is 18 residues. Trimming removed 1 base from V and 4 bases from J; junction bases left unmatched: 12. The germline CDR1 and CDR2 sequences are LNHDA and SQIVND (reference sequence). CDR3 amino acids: CASSIAGGGQGSSTEAFF. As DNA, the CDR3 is TGTGCCAGTAGTATAGCTGGAGGGGGACAGGGGTCGAGCACTGAAGCTTTCTTT.

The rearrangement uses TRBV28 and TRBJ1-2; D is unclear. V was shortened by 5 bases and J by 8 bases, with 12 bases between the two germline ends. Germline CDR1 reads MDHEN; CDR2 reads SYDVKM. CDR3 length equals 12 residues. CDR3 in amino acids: CASSRPSGGYTF. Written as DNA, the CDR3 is TGTGCCAGCAGTCGACCTAGTGGGGGCTACACCTTC.

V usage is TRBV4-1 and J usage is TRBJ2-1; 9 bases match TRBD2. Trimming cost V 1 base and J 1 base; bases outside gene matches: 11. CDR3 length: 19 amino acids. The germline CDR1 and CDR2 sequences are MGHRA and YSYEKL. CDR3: CASSQVSLAGKGSYNEQFF. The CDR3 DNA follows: TGCGCCAGCAGCCAAGTGTCGCTAGCGGGGAAGGGGTCCTACAATGAGCAGTTCTTC.

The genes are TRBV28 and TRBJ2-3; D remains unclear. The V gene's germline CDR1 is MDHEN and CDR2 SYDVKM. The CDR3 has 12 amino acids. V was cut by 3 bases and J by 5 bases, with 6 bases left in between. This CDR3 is CASSFAIDTQYF. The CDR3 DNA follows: TGTGCCAGCAGTTTCGCGATAGATACGCAGTATTTT.

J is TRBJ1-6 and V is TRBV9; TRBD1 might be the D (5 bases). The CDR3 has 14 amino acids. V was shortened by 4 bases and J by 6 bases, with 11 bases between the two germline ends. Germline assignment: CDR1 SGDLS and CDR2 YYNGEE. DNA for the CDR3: TGTGCCAGCAGCCCGGGACTGATTAATTCACCCCTCCACTTT. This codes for CASSPGLINSPLHF.

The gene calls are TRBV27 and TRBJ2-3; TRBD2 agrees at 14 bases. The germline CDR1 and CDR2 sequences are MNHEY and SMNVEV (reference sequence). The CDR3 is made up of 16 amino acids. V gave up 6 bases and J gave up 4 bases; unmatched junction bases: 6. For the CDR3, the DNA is TGTGCCAGCAGCCGGGGACTAGCGGGAGTCGCAGATACGCAGTATTTT. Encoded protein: CASSRGLAGVADTQYF.

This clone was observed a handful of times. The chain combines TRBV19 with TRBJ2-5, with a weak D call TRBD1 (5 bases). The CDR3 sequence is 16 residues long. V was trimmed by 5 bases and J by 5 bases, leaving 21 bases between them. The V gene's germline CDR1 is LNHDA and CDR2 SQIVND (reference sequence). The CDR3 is CASSLNVGRVRETQYF. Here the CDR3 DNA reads TGTGCCAGTAGTCTCAACGTCGGCAGGGTGCGTGAGACCCAGTACTTC. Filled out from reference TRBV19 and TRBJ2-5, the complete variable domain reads DGGITQSPKYLFRKEGQNVTLSCEQNLNHDAMYWYRQDPGQGLRLIYYSQIVNDFQKGDIAEGYSVSREKKESFPLTVTSAQKNPTAFYLCASSLNVGRVRETQYFGPGTRLLVL.

The CDR3 here is CASSVTGTGELFF. CDR3 DNA sequence: TGTGCCAGCAGCGTAACTGGCACCGGGGAGCTGTTTTTT. The gene calls are TRBV9 and TRBJ2-2; D unresolved. The V end lost 1 base, the J end lost 4 bases, and 5 bases lay between the germline ends. Per germline, CDR1 SGDLS and CDR2 YYNGEE. This CDR3 region has 13 residues. The full variable domain, rest sourced from reference TRBV9 and TRBJ2-2, is DSGVTQTPKHLITATGQRVTLRCSPRSGDLSVYWYQQSLDQGLQFLIQYYNGEERAKGNILERFSAQQFPDLHSELNLSSLELGDSALYFCASSVTGTGELFFGEGSRLTVL.

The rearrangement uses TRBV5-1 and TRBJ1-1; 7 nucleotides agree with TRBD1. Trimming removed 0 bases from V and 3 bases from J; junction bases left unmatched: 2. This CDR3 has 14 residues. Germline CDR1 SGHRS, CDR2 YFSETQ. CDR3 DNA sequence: TGCGCCAGCAGCTTGGGCAGGGGGGACACTGAAGCTTTCTTT. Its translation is CASSLGRGDTEAFF. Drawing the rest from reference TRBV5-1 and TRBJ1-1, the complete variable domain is KAGVTQTPRYLIKTRGQQVTLSCSPISGHRSVSWYQQTPGQGLQFLFEYFSETQRNKGNFPGRFSGRQFSNSRSEMNVSTLELGDSALYLCASSLGRGDTEAFFGQGTRLTVV.

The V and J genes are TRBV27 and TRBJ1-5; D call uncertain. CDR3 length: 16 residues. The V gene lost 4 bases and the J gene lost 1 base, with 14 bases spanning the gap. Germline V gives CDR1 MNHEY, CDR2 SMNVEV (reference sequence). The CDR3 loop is CASSSRGGRSNQPQHF. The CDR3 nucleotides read TGTGCCAGCAGTTCCCGGGGAGGGAGAAGCAATCAGCCCCAGCATTTT.

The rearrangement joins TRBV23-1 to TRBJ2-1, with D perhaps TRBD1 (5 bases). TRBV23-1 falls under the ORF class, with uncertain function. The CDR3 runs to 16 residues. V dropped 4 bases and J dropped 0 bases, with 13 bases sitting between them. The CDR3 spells CASSPTVIRSYNEQFF. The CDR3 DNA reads TGCGCCAGCAGTCCGACAGTCATCCGCTCCTACAATGAGCAGTTCTTC.